The 29 T cell receptor beta chains below come from one sample, sequenced in a study of control samples from healthy donors and cancer patients. Profiled with immunoSEQ multiplex PCR; TCRdb holds only in-frame clones, not every one. Here the sample spans more than 95,000 clones, more than 80% being singletons. Sequencing used PBMCs. All receptors derive from a woman between 45 and 60 years old with colorectal cancer.

The chain combines TRBV6-1 with TRBJ1-5; tentative D call: TRBD1 (6 bases). The length of the CDR3 is 13 residues. Germline V gene data show CDR1 as MNHNS and CDR2 as SASEGT. Trimming cost V 10 bases and J 6 bases, with 16 bases left between them. The CDR3 DNA reads as TGTGCCACTTCATGGGGGGCGTTTCAGCCCCAGCATTTT. Its protein product is CATSWGAFQPQHF.

The chain recombines TRBV12-3 or TRBV12-4 with TRBJ1-5; TRBD1 is a possible D gene (5 bases). The CDR3 extends over 13 amino acids. Deletions cut 3 bases from V and 5 bases from J, with 8 bases between. The CDR3 is CASSLGRYQPQHF. The DNA of the CDR3 is TGTGCCAGCAGTTTGGGGCGATATCAGCCCCAGCATTTT.

V usage is TRBV5-1 and J usage is TRBJ2-5; 7 bases align to TRBD1. Germline-derived CDR1 and CDR2 are SGHRS and YFSETQ. The junction had 3 bases not matched to a gene; V was cut back by 5 bases and J by 2 bases. The CDR3 loop spans 13 amino acids. This chain's CDR3 is CASRRDRQETQYF. The CDR3 bases are TGCGCCAGCAGAAGGGACAGACAAGAGACCCAGTACTTC.

V and J are TRBV19 and TRBJ2-3, with D perhaps matching TRBD2 (5 bases). Trimming removed 5 bases at V and 0 bases at J, with 9 bases between. CDR3 length equals 14 residues. Per the germline V gene, CDR1 is LNHDA and CDR2 is SQIVND (reference sequence). CDR3 nucleotide sequence: TGTGCCAGTAGTCCGCGGACTAGCACAGATACGCAGTATTTT. Encoded protein: CASSPRTSTDTQYF.

The sample holds one count of this clone. The chain carries TRBV6-4 and TRBJ1-2; possible D gene TRBD1, 5 bases. This CDR3 comprises 15 residues. V lost 2 bases and J lost 6, with 16 bases in between. Germline values: CDR1 MRHNA, CDR2 SNTAGT. CDR3 amino acids: CASSDGVSTRDGYTF. The CDR3 DNA reads as TGTGCCAGCAGTGACGGAGTATCGACCAGGGATGGCTACACCTTC.

The rearrangement uses TRBV5-1 and TRBJ2-3; 11 bases fit TRBD2. V lost 3 bases and J lost 5; bases outside the gene matches: 8. Germline V CDR1 and CDR2: SGHRS, YFSETQ. CDR3 length: 16 residues. CDR3 loop: CASSSPAGLAVDTQYF. The CDR3 DNA reads TGCGCCAGCAGCTCCCCGGCGGGACTAGCGGTAGATACGCAGTATTTT.

The rearrangement joins TRBV7-9 to TRBJ1-4, with D possibly TRBD1 on 6 matching bases. The CDR3 has 15 residues. From germline, CDR1 is SEHNR and CDR2 FQNEAQ (reference sequence). The V end lost 5 bases, the J end lost 2 bases, and 12 bases lay between the germline ends. CDR3 nucleotide sequence: TGTGCCAGCAGCAAACAGGGTATCACTAATGAAAAACTGTTTTTT. Its translation: CASSKQGITNEKLFF.

This clone was recorded at least ten times. This specimen includes other DNA sequences encoding the same CDR3. This chain links TRBV5-8 with TRBJ1-1, with TRBD1 matching over 7 bases. V dropped 3 bases and J dropped 4; count of bases not matched to a gene: 9. The germline V gene has CDR1 SGHTS and CDR2 YDEGEE. There are 15 residues in the CDR3. This CDR3 is CASSSDRVPGTEAFF. The CDR3 nucleotides read TGTGCCAGCAGCTCCGACAGGGTGCCGGGCACTGAAGCTTTCTTT.

CDR3 in amino acids: CASSTNTGGNQPQHF. CDR3 nucleotides: TGTGCCAGCAGCACCAACACAGGGGGCAATCAGCCCCAGCATTTT. The chain recombines TRBV21-1 with TRBJ1-5; the D call TRBD1 from the table was never checked on the DNA. TRBV21-1 is tagged as a pseudogene. The CDR3 loop spans 15 amino acids.

This clone was observed a single time. The rearrangement joins TRBV3-1 (or the pseudogene TRBV3-2) to TRBJ1-2, with D uncertain. From germline, CDR1 is LGHDT and CDR2 YNNKEL (reference sequence). This CDR3 contains 12 residues. Between the trimmed V and J ends, which lost 2 bases and 4 bases, there was a span of 5 bases. The CDR3 DNA follows: TGTGCCAGCAGCCAAACCTCCTATGGCTACACCTTC. This gives the protein CASSQTSYGYTF.

The chain combines TRBV2 with TRBJ2-6; D unclear. V lost 4 bases, J lost 0 bases, and 1 base lay in between. CDR3 length: 13 amino acids. CDR1 is SNHLY and CDR2 is FYNNEI in the germline V gene. This chain's CDR3 is CASSGSGANVLTF. The CDR3 DNA is TGTGCCAGCAGTGGCTCTGGGGCCAACGTCCTGACTTTC. Full variable domain (missing parts from reference TRBV2 and TRBJ2-6): EPEVTQTPSHQVTQMGQEVILRCVPISNHLYFYWYRQILGQKVEFLVSFYNNEISEKSEIFDDQFSVERPDGSNFTLKIRSTKLEDSAMYFCASSGSGANVLTFGAGSRLTVL.

V usage is TRBV29-1 and J usage is TRBJ2-6; no clear D gene. The germline CDR1 and CDR2 sequences are SQVTM and ANQGSEA. The CDR3 length is 16 residues. V was pared by 0 bases and J by 0 bases, with 9 bases between. The CDR3 coding sequence is TGCAGCGTTGAAGATGACCGTATCTCTGGGGCCAACGTCCTGACTTTC. This sequence encodes CSVEDDRISGANVLTF.

The V call is TRBV28, the J call TRBJ2-5; no clear D. Germline V gene data show CDR1 as MDHEN and CDR2 as SYDVKM. Trimming removed 8 bases at V and 5 bases at J, with 9 bases between. This CDR3 comprises 11 residues. The CDR3 DNA follows: TGTGCCAGCGGATCTAGGGAGACCCAGTACTTC. Its translation: CASGSRETQYF.

V is TRBV11-2 and J is TRBJ1-5; D ambiguous. CDR3 length: 15 residues. V lost 5 bases and J lost 0, with 11 bases in between. Per the germline V gene, CDR1 is SGHAT and CDR2 is FQNNGV. This CDR3 is CASSGAGNSNQPQHF. The CDR3 coding sequence is TGTGCCAGCAGCGGAGCGGGGAATAGCAATCAGCCCCAGCATTTT.

V and J are TRBV2 and TRBJ2-7, with a possible D match to TRBD2 (5 bases). Germline loops: CDR1 SNHLY, CDR2 FYNNEI. V lost 6 bases and J 3 bases, leaving 15 bases between the germline ends. The CDR3 contains 14 residues. The CDR3 region has the DNA TGTGCCAGCAGAGAGGGCCTTGAGGGCTACGAGCAGTACTTC. Its protein is CASREGLEGYEQYF.

The V gene is TRBV28, the J gene TRBJ2-5; TRBD1 matches 8 bases. Per the germline V gene, CDR1 is MDHEN and CDR2 is SYDVKM. Losses at the gene ends were 2 bases for V and 3 bases for J; bases not matched to a gene: 8. The length of the CDR3 is 16 residues. CDR3 sequence reads: CASSLISGTGEETQYF. CDR3 sequence (DNA): TGTGCCAGCAGTTTAATCTCTGGGACAGGAGAAGAGACCCAGTACTTC.

The rearrangement uses TRBV19 and TRBJ2-7, with TRBD1 identical over 9 bases. This CDR3 is 15 amino acids long. Germline CDR1 LNHDA, CDR2 SQIVND (reference sequence). V shed 8 bases and J 0 bases; nucleotides not matched to a gene: 8. The CDR3 spells CASSAGQGFSYEQYF. The CDR3 coding sequence is TGTGCCAGTTCTGCCGGACAGGGGTTCTCCTACGAGCAGTACTTC.

This clone occurred many times. The sample holds other DNA sequences that translate to the same CDR3. This chain uses TRBV18 with TRBJ1-5, with TRBD1 as a possible D gene (5 bases). V was cut by 3 bases and J by 8 bases, with 17 bases left in between. The CDR3 length is 15 residues. Germline V gene sequence: CDR1 KGHSH, CDR2 LQKENI. The CDR3 nucleotides are TGTGCCAGCTCACCTCGTCGGGGGGAAAGGGAGCCCCAGCATTTT. It translates to CASSPRRGEREPQHF.

V and J are TRBV15 and TRBJ2-7, with 15 bases fitting TRBD2. The CDR3 is 19 amino acids. Germline V gene sequence: CDR1 LNHNV, CDR2 YYDKDF (reference sequence). V trimming: 0 bases; J trimming: 4 bases; junction bases outside the gene matches: 10. The CDR3 sequence: CATSRDWWTSGRALYEQYF. The CDR3 nucleotides read TGTGCCACCAGCAGAGATTGGTGGACTAGCGGGAGGGCCTTATACGAGCAGTACTTC.

This clone came up many times. The genes are TRBV6-1 and TRBJ2-7; D not resolved. Germline V gene lookup returns CDR1 MNHNS and CDR2 SASEGT. The germline V and J ends were trimmed by 3 bases and 6 bases, with 3 bases remaining between them. The CDR3 has 10 amino acids. The CDR3 sequence: CASSEFEQYF. CDR3 in DNA: TGTGCCAGCAGTGAGTTCGAGCAGTACTTC.

The CDR3 sequence: CATSRDNGQAKAWPQHF. The CDR3 region has the DNA TGTGCCACCAGCAGAGATAACGGACAGGCCAAAGCGTGGCCCCAGCATTTT. The V call is TRBV15, the J call TRBJ1-5; 7 positions match TRBD1. This CDR3 is 17 amino acids long. After removal of 0 bases from V and 9 bases from J, the junction contained 14 bases not matched to a gene. CDR1 and CDR2 from the germline V gene are LNHNV and YYDKDF (reference sequence).

This chain connects TRBV30 to TRBJ2-5; 11 bases agree with TRBD2. Germline trimming cut 5 bases from V and 2 bases from J; bases unmatched to any gene: 10. The V gene's germline CDR1 is GTSNPN and CDR2 SVGIG (reference sequence). There are 16 residues in the CDR3. CDR3 DNA sequence: TGTGCCTGGTCTAGCGGGAGGACCTATGAACAAGAGACCCAGTACTTC. Amino acid sequence: CAWSSGRTYEQETQYF.

This sequence joins TRBV7-6 and TRBJ2-3; no firm D call. The V end lost 3 bases, the J end lost 1 base, and 11 bases lay between the germline ends. The germline CDR1 and CDR2 sequences are SGHVS and FNYEAQ. This CDR3 is built from 15 residues. The CDR3 nucleotides are TGTGCCAGCAGCTTCCTCCGACAAGGCACAGATACGCAGTATTTT. It encodes CASSFLRQGTDTQYF.

The gene calls are TRBV28 and TRBJ2-5; TRBD1 aligns across 7 bases. Germline assignment: CDR1 MDHEN and CDR2 SYDVKM. This CDR3 contains 15 residues. V lost 6 bases to trimming and J lost 5 bases; unmatched junction nucleotides: 12. The CDR3 DNA follows: TGTGCCAGCAGCTCTAGTAAACAGGGGACGGAGACCCAGTACTTC. Its translation is CASSSSKQGTETQYF.

This clone turned up a few times. The chain employs TRBV18 and TRBJ2-7, with D possibly being TRBD1 or TRBD2 (5 bases each). Deletions cut 6 bases from V and 3 bases from J, with 18 bases between. Germline V gives CDR1 KGHSH, CDR2 LQKENI. The CDR3 totals 15 residues. The CDR3 DNA reads TGTGCCAGCTCCGCATTGGGACCCCCTGACTACGAGCAGTACTTC. Translated: CASSALGPPDYEQYF.

Here the CDR3 DNA reads TGTGCCAGCAGCTTAAATGACGGGTATGGCTACACCTTC. Amino acid sequence: CASSLNDGYGYTF. The chain links TRBV7-3 to TRBJ1-2; D unclear. This CDR3 spans 13 amino acids. Per germline, CDR1 SGHTA and CDR2 FQGTGA. V was cut by 1 base and J by 5 bases, with 8 bases left in between.

The chain carries TRBV9 and TRBJ2-2, with 7 bases lining up with TRBD1. V trimming: 5 bases; J trimming: 7 bases; junction bases outside the gene matches: 5. The germline CDR1 and CDR2 sequences are SGDLS and YYNGEE. The CDR3 has 13 residues. The CDR3 protein is CASRNRGDGELFF. DNA for the CDR3: TGTGCCAGCAGAAACAGGGGCGACGGGGAGCTGTTTTTT.

The V call is TRBV2, the J call TRBJ1-1; D ambiguous. Germline loops: CDR1 SNHLY, CDR2 FYNNEI. This CDR3 spans 15 amino acids. The V and J ends lost 1 base and 0 bases respectively, with 9 bases between them. CDR3 bases: TGTGCCAGCAGTGAAGATAGGTTCATGAACACTGAAGCTTTCTTT. It yields the protein CASSEDRFMNTEAFF.

The chain combines TRBV2 with TRBJ2-3, with a possible D match to TRBD2 (7 bases). CDR1 SNHLY and CDR2 FYNNEI come from the germline V gene. The CDR3 is 13 residues long. In nucleotides, the CDR3 is TGTGCGGGGGGGCTAGCGGTGGGAGATACGCAGTATTTT. Protein product: CAGGLAVGDTQYF. The variable domain in full, with the rest retrieved from reference TRBV2 and TRBJ2-3, is EPEVTQTPSHQVTQMGQEVILRCVPISNHLYFYWYRQILGQKVEFLVSFYNNEISEKSEIFDDQFSVERPDGSNFTLKIRSTKLEDSAMYFCAGGLAVGDTQYFGPGTRLTVL.